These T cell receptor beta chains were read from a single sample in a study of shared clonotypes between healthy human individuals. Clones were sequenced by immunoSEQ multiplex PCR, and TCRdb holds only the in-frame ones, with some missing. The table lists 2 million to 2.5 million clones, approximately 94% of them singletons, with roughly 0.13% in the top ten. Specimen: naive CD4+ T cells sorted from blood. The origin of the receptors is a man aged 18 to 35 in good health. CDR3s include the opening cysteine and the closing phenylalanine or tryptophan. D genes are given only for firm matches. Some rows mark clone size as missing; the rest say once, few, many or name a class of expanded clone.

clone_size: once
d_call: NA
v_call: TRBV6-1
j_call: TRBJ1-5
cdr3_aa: CASSPSPRDQPQHF
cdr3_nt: TGTGCCAGCAGTCCCAGCCCTCGGGATCAGCCCCAGCATTTT

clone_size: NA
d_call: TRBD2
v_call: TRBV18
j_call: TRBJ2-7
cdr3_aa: CASSPAGGPSYEQYF
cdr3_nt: TGTGCCAGCTCCCCTGCGGGAGGGCCATCCTACGAGCAGTACTTC

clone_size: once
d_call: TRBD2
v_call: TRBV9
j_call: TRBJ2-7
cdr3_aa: CASSVSTGTSGYSYEQYF
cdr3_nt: TGTGCCAGCAGCGTATCCACAGGGACTAGCGGATACTCCTACGAGCAGTACTTC

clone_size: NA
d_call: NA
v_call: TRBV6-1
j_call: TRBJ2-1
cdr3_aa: CASSEAIDRGNEQFF
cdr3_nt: TGTGCCAGCAGTGAAGCTATCGACCGTGGAAATGAGCAGTTCTTC

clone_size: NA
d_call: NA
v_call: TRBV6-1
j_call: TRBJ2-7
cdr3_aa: CASSGQAYEQYF
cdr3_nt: TGTGCCAGCAGTGGGCAGGCCTACGAGCAGTACTTC

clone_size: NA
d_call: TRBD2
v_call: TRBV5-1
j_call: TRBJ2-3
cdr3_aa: CASSSGTVVSGGATDTQYF
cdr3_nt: TGCGCCAGCAGCTCAGGGACGGTAGTTAGCGGGGGGGCCACAGATACGCAGTATTTT

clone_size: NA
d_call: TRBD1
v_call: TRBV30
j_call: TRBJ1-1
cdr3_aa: CAWTPGQGMYAEAFF
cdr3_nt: TGTGCCTGGACCCCGGGACAGGGAATGTACGCTGAAGCTTTCTTT

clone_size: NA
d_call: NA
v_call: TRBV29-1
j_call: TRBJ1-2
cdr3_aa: CSVEAVTGGYTF
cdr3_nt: TGCAGCGTGGAGGCGGTAACTGGTGGCTACACCTTC

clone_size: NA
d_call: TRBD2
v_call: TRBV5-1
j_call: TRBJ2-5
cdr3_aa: CASSPLGRAQETQYF
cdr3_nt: TGCGCCAGCAGCCCCCTTGGGAGGGCCCAAGAGACCCAGTACTTC

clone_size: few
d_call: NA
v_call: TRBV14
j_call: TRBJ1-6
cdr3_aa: CASSQVQGNSPLHF
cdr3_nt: TGTGCCAGCAGCCAAGTCCAGGGGAATTCACCCCTCCACTTT

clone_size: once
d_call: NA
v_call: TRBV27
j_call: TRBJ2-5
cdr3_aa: CASQTSRKETQYF
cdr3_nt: TGTGCCAGCCAGACTAGTCGGAAAGAGACCCAGTACTTC

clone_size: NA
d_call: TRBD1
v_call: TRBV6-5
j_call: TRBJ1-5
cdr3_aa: CASSRQGQQPQHF
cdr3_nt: TGTGCCAGCAGCCGACAGGGTCAACAGCCCCAGCATTTT

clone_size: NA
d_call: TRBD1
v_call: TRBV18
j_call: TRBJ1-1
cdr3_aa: CASSPRTGEVNTEAFF
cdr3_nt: TGTGCCAGCTCACCCCGGACAGGGGAGGTGAACACTGAAGCTTTCTTT

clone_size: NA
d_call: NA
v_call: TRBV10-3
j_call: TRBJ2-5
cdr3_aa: CAISDRGGETQYF
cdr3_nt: TGTGCCATCAGCGACAGGGGAGGGGAGACCCAGTACTTC

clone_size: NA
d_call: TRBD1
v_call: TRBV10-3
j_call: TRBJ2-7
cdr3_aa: CAISEFRDRYEQYF
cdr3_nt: TGTGCCATCAGTGAGTTCCGGGACAGGTACGAGCAGTACTTC

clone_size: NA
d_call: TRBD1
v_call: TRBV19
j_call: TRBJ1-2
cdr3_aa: CASSPFTGGGTF
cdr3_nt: TGTGCCAGTAGCCCCTTTACAGGGGGCGGCACCTTC

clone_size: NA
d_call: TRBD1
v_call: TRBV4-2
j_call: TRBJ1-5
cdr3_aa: CASSQETGRDQPQHF
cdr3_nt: TGTGCCAGCAGCCAAGAGACAGGGAGGGATCAGCCCCAGCATTTT

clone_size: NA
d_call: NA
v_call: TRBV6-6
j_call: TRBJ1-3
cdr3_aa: CASSRYSTNGNTIYF
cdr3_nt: TGTGCCAGCAGCCGCTACAGCACAAATGGAAACACCATATATTTT

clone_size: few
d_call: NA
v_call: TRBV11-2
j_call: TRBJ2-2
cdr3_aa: CASSLAALGELFF
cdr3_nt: TGTGCCAGCAGCTTAGCGGCACTAGGGGAGCTGTTTTTT

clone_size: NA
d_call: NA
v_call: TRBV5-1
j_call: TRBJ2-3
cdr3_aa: CASSERGDSTDTQYF
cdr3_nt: TGCGCCAGCAGCGAAAGAGGAGATAGCACAGATACGCAGTATTTT

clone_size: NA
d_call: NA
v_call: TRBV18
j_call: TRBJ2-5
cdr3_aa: CASSPIRIETQYF
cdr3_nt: TGTGCCAGCTCACCAATTCGAATCGAGACCCAGTACTTC

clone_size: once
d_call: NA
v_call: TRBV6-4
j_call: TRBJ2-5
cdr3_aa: CASNGVGLGETQYF
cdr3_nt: TGTGCCAGCAATGGCGTGGGGCTGGGGGAGACCCAGTACTTC

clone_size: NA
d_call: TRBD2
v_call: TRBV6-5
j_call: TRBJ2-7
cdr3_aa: CASSRLAGFYEQYF
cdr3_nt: TGTGCCAGCAGTCGACTAGCGGGGTTCTACGAGCAGTACTTC

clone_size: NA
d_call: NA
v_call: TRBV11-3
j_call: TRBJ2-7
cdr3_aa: CASSHGGPYEQYF
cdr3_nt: TGTGCCAGCAGCCACGGAGGACCCTACGAGCAGTACTTC

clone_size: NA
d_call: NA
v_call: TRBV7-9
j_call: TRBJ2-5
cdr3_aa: CASSLGAVETQYF
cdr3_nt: TGTGCCAGCAGCTTAGGGGCCGTTGAGACCCAGTACTTC

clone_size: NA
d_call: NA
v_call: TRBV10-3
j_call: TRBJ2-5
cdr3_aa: CAIREEGQSTQYF
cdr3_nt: TGTGCCATCAGGGAGGAAGGGCAGTCCACCCAGTACTTC

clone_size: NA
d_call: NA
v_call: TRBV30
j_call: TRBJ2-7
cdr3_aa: CAWKGRGPSYEQYF
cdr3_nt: TGTGCCTGGAAAGGGAGAGGTCCTTCCTACGAGCAGTACTTC

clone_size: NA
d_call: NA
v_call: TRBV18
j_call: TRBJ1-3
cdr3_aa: CASSPLETVYSGNTIYF
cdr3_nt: TGTGCCAGCTCACCACTCGAGACAGTCTACTCTGGAAACACCATATATTTT

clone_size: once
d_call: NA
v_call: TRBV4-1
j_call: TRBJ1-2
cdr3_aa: CASSQAPGKTGNYGYTF
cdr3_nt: TGCGCCAGCAGCCAAGCCCCTGGAAAAACAGGGAACTATGGCTACACCTTC

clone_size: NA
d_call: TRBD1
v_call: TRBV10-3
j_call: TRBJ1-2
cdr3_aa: CAITPGTGGSYGYTF
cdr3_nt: TGTGCCATCACTCCGGGGACAGGGGGCTCCTATGGCTACACCTTC

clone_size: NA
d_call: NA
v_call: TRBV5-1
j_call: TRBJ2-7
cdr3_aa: CASSLVSRPEQYF
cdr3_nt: TGCGCCAGCAGCTTGGTGAGTAGGCCCGAGCAGTACTTC

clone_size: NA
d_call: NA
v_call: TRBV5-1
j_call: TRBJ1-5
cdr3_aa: CASSWGIPGGNQPQHF
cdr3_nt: TGCGCCAGCAGCTGGGGGATTCCGGGAGGAAATCAGCCCCAGCATTTT

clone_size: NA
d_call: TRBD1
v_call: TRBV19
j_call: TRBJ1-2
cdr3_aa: CASSIGQGADGGYTF
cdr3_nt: TGTGCCAGTAGTATAGGACAGGGGGCAGATGGTGGCTACACCTTC

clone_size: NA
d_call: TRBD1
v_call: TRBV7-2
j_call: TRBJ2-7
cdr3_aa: CASSLEWQGARYEQYF
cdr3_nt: TGTGCCAGCAGCTTAGAGTGGCAGGGGGCGAGGTACGAGCAGTACTTC

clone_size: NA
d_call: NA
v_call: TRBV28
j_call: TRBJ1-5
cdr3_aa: CASSFPVGNQPQHF
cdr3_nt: TGTGCCAGCAGTTTCCCAGTCGGCAATCAGCCCCAGCATTTT

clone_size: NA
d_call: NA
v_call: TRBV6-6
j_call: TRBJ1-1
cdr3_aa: CASMIATEAFF
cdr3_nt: TGTGCCAGCATGATTGCCACTGAAGCTTTCTTT

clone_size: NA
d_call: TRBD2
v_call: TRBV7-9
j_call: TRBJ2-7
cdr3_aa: CASSPRTSGDYEQYF
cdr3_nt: TGTGCCAGCAGCCCAAGGACTAGCGGGGACTACGAGCAGTACTTC

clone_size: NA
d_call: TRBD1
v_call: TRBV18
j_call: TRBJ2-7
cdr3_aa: CASSPRDRAYEQYF
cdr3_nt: TGTGCCAGCTCTCCGCGGGACAGGGCATACGAGCAGTACTTC

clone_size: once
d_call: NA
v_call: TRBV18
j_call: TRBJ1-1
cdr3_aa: CASSPPGPGLKNTEAFF
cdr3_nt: TGTGCCAGCTCACCACCCGGGCCGGGGCTGAAGAACACTGAAGCTTTCTTT

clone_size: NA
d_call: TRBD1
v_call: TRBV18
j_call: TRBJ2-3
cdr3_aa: CASSRTGLTDTQYF
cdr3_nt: TGTGCCAGCTCACGGACAGGGTTAACAGATACGCAGTATTTT

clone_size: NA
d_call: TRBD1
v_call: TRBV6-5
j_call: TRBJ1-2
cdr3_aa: CASSNRGSGDYGYTF
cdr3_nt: TGTGCCAGCAGCAACAGGGGGTCCGGGGACTATGGCTACACCTTC

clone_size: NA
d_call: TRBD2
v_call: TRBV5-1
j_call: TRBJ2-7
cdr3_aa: CASSLMTSGGNEQYF
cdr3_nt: TGCGCCAGCAGCTTGATGACTAGCGGGGGGAACGAGCAGTACTTC

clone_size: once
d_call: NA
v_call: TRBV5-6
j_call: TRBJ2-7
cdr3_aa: CASSLAGGTISREQYF
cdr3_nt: TGTGCCAGCAGCTTGGCCGGAGGGACAATCTCGAGGGAGCAGTACTTC

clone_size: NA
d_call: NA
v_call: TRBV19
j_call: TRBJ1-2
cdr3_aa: CASSIVATGGFYGYTF
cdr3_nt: TGTGCCAGTAGTATCGTTGCAACAGGCGGATTCTATGGCTACACCTTC

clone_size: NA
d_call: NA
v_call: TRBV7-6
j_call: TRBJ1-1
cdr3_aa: CASSLAHQSAEAFF
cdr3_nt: TGTGCCAGCAGCTTAGCACACCAGAGCGCTGAAGCTTTCTTT

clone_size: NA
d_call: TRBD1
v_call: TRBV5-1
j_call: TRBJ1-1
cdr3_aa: CASSTGPGTGTTEAFF
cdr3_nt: TGCGCCAGCAGCACCGGACCCGGGACAGGGACCACTGAAGCTTTCTTT

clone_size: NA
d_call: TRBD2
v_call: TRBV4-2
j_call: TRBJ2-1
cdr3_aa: CASSHAGTSGGYYNEQFF
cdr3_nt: TGTGCCAGCAGCCACGCCGGGACTAGCGGGGGATACTACAATGAGCAGTTCTTC

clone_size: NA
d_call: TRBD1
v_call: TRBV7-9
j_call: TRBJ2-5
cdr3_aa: CASRRTGQGQETQYF
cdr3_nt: TGTGCCAGCAGGCGAACGGGACAGGGGCAAGAGACCCAGTACTTC

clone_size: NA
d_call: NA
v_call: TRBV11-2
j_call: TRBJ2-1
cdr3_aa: CASTLWSGAPQFF
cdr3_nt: TGTGCCAGCACTCTATGGTCGGGAGCTCCGCAGTTCTTC

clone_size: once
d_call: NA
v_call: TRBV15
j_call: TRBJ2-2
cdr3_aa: CATSVDGGRNTGELFF
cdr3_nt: TGTGCCACCAGCGTGGACGGGGGCCGGAACACCGGGGAGCTGTTTTTT

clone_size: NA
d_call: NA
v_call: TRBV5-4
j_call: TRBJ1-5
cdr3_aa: CASSADRDQPQHF
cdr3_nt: TGTGCCAGCAGCGCGGACAGAGATCAGCCCCAGCATTTT

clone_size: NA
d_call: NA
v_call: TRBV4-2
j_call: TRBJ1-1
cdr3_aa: CASSFGGTEAFF
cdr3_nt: TGTGCCAGCAGCTTTGGGGGAACTGAAGCTTTCTTT

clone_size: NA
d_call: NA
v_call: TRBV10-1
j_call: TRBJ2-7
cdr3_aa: CASSRRGGEQYF
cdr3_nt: TGCGCCAGCAGTCGCAGGGGAGGCGAGCAGTACTTC

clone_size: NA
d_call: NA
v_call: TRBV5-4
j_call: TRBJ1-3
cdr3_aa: CASRPDRNSGNTIYF
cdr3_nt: TGTGCCAGCAGACCGGACAGAAACTCTGGAAACACCATATATTTT

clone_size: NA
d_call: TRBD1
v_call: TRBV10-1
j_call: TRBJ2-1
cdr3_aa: CASSAGTAATYNEQFF
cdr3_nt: TGCGCCAGCAGTGCCGGGACAGCTGCGACCTACAATGAGCAGTTCTTC